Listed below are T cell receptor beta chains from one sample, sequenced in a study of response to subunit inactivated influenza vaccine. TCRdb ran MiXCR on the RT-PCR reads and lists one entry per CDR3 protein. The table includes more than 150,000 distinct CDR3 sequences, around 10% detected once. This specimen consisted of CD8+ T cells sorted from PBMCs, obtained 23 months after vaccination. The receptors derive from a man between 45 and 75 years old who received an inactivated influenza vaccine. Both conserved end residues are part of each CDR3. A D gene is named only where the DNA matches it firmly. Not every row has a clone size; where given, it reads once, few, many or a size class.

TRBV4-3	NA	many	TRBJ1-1	CASSQDLGRDTEAFF	TGCGCCAGCAGCCAAGATCTGGGGCGGGACACTGAAGCTTTCTTT
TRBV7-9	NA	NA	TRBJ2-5	CASSLRPEQETQYF	TGTGCCAGCAGCTTACGGCCAGAACAAGAGACCCAGTACTTC
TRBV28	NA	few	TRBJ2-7	CASSFGDYYEQYF	TGTGCCAGCAGTTTCGGTGATTACTACGAGCAGTACTTC
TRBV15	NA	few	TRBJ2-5	CATSNYRAQETQYF	TGTGCCACCAGCAACTACAGAGCTCAAGAGACCCAGTACTTC
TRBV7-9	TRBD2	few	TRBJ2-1	CASSGRVGAGYHNEQFF	TGTGCCAGCAGCGGTCGGGTAGGAGCGGGATACCACAATGAGCAGTTCTTC
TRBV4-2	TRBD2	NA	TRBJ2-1	CASSQVASGYNEQFF	TGTGCCAGCAGCCAAGTCGCTAGCGGTTACAATGAGCAGTTCTTC
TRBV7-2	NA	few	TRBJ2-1	CASSTNPGQHNEQFF	TGTGCCAGCAGCACTAACCCGGGGCAGCACAATGAGCAGTTCTTC
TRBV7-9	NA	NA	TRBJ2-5	CASSLVDGQETQYF	TGTGCCAGCAGCTTAGTAGACGGCCAAGAGACCCAGTACTTC
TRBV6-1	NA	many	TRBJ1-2	CASSLGLEGLYGYTF	TGTGCCAGCAGCCTAGGACTAGAGGGGTTATATGGCTACACCTTC
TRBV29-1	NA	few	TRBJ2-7	CSVQANSYEQYF	TGCAGCGTTCAGGCAAACTCCTACGAGCAGTACTTC
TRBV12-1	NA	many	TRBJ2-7	CASSFAPRGQGAHEQYF	TGTGCCAGCAGCTTTGCGCCACGAGGACAGGGGGCCCACGAGCAGTACTTC
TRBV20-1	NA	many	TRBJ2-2	CSASPLVSSTGELFF	TGCAGTGCTAGCCCCCTTGTGAGTTCGACCGGGGAGCTGTTTTTT
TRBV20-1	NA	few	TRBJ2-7	CSATPDRLDEQYF	TGCAGTGCTACGCCTGACAGGTTGGACGAGCAGTACTTC
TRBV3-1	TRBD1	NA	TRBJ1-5	CASSQDFLGQDSNQPQHF	TGTGCCAGCAGCCAAGATTTTTTAGGACAGGATAGCAATCAGCCCCAGCATTTT
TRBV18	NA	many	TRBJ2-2	CASSPLTGNTGELFF	TGTGCCAGCTCACCACTGACAGGGAACACCGGGGAGCTGTTTTTT
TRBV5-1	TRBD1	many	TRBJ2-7	CASSLGQGVSYEQYF	TGCGCCAGCAGCTTGGGACAGGGGGTCTCCTACGAGCAGTACTTC